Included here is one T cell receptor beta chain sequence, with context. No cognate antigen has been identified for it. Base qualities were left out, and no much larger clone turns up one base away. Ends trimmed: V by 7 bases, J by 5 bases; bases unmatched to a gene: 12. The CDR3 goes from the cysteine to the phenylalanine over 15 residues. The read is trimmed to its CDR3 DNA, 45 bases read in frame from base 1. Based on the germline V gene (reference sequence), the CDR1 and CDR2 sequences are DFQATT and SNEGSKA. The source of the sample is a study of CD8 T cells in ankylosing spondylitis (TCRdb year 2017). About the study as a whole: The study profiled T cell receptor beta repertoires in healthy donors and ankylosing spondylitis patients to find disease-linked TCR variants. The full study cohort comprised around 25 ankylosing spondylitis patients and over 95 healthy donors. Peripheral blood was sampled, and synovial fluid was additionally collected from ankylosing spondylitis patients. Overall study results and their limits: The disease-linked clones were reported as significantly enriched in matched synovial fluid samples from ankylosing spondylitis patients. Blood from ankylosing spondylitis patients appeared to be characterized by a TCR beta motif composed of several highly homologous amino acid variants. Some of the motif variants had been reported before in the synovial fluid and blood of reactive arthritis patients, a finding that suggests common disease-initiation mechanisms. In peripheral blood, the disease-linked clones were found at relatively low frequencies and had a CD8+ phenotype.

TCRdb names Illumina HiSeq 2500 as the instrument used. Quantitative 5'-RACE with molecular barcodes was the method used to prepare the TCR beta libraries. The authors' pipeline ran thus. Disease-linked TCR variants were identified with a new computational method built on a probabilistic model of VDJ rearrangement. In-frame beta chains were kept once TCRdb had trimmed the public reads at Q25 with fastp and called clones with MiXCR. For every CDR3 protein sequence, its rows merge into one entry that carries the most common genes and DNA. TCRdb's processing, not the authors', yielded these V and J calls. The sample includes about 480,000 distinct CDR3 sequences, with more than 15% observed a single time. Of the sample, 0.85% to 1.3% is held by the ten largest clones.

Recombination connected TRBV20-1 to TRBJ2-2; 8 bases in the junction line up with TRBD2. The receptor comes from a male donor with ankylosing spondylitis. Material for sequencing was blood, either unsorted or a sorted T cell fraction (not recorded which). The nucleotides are TGCAGTGGGAGGGGGAGCGGGAGTCAAACCGGGGAGCTGTTTTTT. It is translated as CSGRGSGSQTGELFF.